This T cell receptor (beta chain) was recovered during a study of blood T cell repertoires in COVID-19. Generated by immunoSEQ multiplex PCR, the TCRdb table keeps only in-frame clones and is missing some. Of about 140,000 clones in the sample, around 77% were seen once. Germline V gene lookup returns CDR1 MDHEN and CDR2 SYDVKM. V was clipped by 4 bases and J by 7 bases, with 11 bases between them. CDR3 length: 12 amino acids. The chain uses TRBV28 and TRBJ2-7, with D uncertain. Sequencing input: peripheral blood. The clonotype was recovered from a man aged 50 to 60 with active or convalescent COVID-19. Here the CDR3 DNA reads TGTGCCAGCAGTTACCAGGCGTGGGAGCAGTACTTC. Translation: CASSYQAWEQYF.